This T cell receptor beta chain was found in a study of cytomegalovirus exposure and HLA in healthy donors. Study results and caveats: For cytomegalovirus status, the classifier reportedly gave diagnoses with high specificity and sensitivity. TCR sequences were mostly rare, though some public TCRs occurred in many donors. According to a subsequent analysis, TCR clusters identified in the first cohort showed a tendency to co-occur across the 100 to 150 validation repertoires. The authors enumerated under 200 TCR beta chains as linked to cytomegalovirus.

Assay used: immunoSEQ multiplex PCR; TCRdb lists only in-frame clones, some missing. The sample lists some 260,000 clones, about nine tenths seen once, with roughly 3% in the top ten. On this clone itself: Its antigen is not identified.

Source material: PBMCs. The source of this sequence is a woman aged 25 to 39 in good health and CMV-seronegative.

The CDR3 here is CASSYAAATNEKLFF. For the CDR3, the DNA is TGTGCCAGCAGTTACGCGGCGGCAACTAATGAAAAACTGTTTTTT. The V gene is TRBV6-5, the J gene TRBJ1-4; unclear D gene. Per the germline V gene, CDR1 is MNHEY and CDR2 is SVGAGI. The CDR3 contains 15 residues. V dropped 2 bases and J dropped 0 bases, with 7 bases sitting between them.